The clone carrying this T cell receptor beta chain was observed a few times. Original data processing: Quantification of nucleated cells was approximated via reference gene primer amplification. Clones were sequenced by immunoSEQ multiplex PCR, and TCRdb holds only the in-frame ones, with some missing. Clone size and V and J calls were adopted from that table, with D and trimming inferred from the DNA. The sample has about 67,000 clones; around 86% are singletons. The data stem from a study of blood T cell repertoires in COVID-19. V lost 0 bases and J 6 bases, leaving 12 bases between the germline ends. The CDR3 consists of 14 residues. Per the germline V gene, CDR1 is GTSNPN and CDR2 is SVGIG (reference sequence).

This chain uses TRBV30 with TRBJ1-3; no clear D. Sequencing was carried out using peripheral blood. This receptor was taken from a man in his forties or fifties with active COVID-19. The CDR3 loop is CAWSVPSDSNTIYF. CDR3 nucleotides: TGTGCCTGGAGTGTACCCTCTGACTCAAACACCATATATTTT.